This TCR beta chain appears in the sequencing data of a study of blood T cell repertoires in COVID-19. This table comes from immunoSEQ multiplex PCR, and its TCRdb copy is limited to in-frame clones, with some not included. In the table there are about 280,000 clones, 80% to 95% of which are singletons. Clinical histories supplied by participants themselves formed the basis of cohort assignment. This CDR3 comprises 17 residues. With 0 bases clipped from V and 6 bases from J, the junction kept 13 bases outside the gene matches. CDR1 KGHSH and CDR2 LQKENI come from the germline V gene. The clonotype comes from a man aged 40-50 years who had been exposed to COVID-19. Material for sequencing was PBMCs or T cells enriched from blood (not recorded which). J is TRBJ1-2 and V is TRBV18, with 7 bases fitting TRBD1. The CDR3 protein is CASSPPNSNRGGDGYTF. DNA of the CDR3: TGTGCCAGCTCACCACCGAACTCGAACAGGGGAGGTGATGGCTACACCTTC.